Below, 6 T cell receptor beta chains from the same sample are listed, as sequenced in a study of blood T cell repertoires in COVID-19. Libraries were prepared by immunoSEQ multiplex PCR; TCRdb keeps only in-frame clonotypes and omits some of them. The sample holds 350,000 to 450,000 clones; 88% are singletons and the top ten take about 1.5%. Source material: PBMCs or T cells enriched from blood (not recorded which). These receptors originate from a woman aged 18-29 years who had been exposed to COVID-19.

The chain carries TRBV27 and TRBJ2-7; 9 positions agree with TRBD2. V lost 1 base and J lost 7; bases outside the gene matches: 8. The CDR3 runs to 15 residues. Per the germline V gene, CDR1 is MNHEY and CDR2 is SMNVEV (reference sequence). The CDR3 coding sequence is TGTGCCAGCAGTTTATGGGCTAGCGGGACGGGTGAGCAGTACTTC. This translates into CASSLWASGTGEQYF.

This CDR3 reads CASSPIQGTLEQYF. The CDR3 DNA reads TGTGCCAGCAGCCCTATTCAGGGGACACTCGAGCAGTACTTC. This sequence joins TRBV7-2 and TRBJ2-7; D may be TRBD1 (6 bases). This CDR3 is built from 14 residues. Germline V gene sequence: CDR1 SGHTA, CDR2 FQGNSA. Trimming took 5 bases from V and 6 from J, leaving 17 bases between them.

The chain carries TRBV6-2 or TRBV6-3 and TRBJ2-7, with 10 bases matching TRBD1. The V segment lost 5 bases and the J segment 1 base; nucleotides outside the gene matches: 11. There are 17 residues in the CDR3. From germline, CDR1 is MNHEY and CDR2 SVGEGT. The CDR3 spells CASSLLMWGQGSYEQYF. Here the CDR3 DNA reads TGTGCCAGCAGTCTCCTTATGTGGGGACAGGGGTCCTACGAGCAGTACTTC.

This chain links TRBV5-1 with TRBJ2-2; 14 bases are shared with TRBD2. Germline CDR1 is SGHRS and CDR2 is YFSETQ. The V segment lost 0 bases and the J segment 4 bases; nucleotides outside the gene matches: 2. CDR3 length: 17 amino acids. The CDR3 loop reads CASSLAGTSGGTGELFF. Here the CDR3 DNA reads TGCGCCAGCAGCTTGGCCGGGACTAGCGGGGGCACCGGGGAGCTGTTTTTT.

V usage is TRBV15 and J usage is TRBJ1-5, with TRBD1 identical over 8 bases. Germline assignment: CDR1 LNHNV and CDR2 YYDKDF (reference sequence). V dropped 5 bases and J dropped 9; count of bases not matched to a gene: 9. There are 14 residues in the CDR3. The chain's CDR3 is CATSGAQGGGPQHF. Written as DNA, the CDR3 is TGTGCCACCAGCGGGGCACAGGGGGGTGGGCCCCAGCATTTT. The full variable domain, completed using reference TRBV15 and TRBJ1-5, is DAMVIQNPRYQVTQFGKPVTLSCSQTLNHNVMYWYQQKSSQAPKLLFHYYDKDFNNEADTPDNFQSRRPNTSFCFLDIRSPGLGDTAMYLCATSGAQGGGPQHFGDGTRLSIL.

The chain combines TRBV30 with TRBJ1-3; D is ambiguous. Trimming pared 4 bases from V and 0 bases from J, leaving 13 bases between. This CDR3 is 15 amino acids long. The germline CDR1 and CDR2 sequences are GTSNPN and SVGIG (reference sequence). CDR3 loop: CAWKEELSSGNTIYF. In DNA, the CDR3 is TGTGCCTGGAAGGAGGAGTTAAGCTCTGGAAACACCATATATTTT.